This TCR beta chain was profiled in a study of Ad26.COV2.S vaccination and SARS-CoV-2 variants. Treatment reported: roughly 18 received Ad26.COV2.S at low or high dose, single or two shots; roughly 5 received placebo; per-sample allocation not given. Collection of samples fell on day 63 after the first vaccine or placebo injection. At a Boston site, the person donating was an adult of 18-55 years. Method: immunoSEQ multiplex PCR; TCRdb's copy keeps in-frame clones and lacks some. The profile shows over 400,000 clones, roughly 89% of them singletons. The germline V and J ends were trimmed by 8 bases and 10 bases, with 9 bases remaining between them. The CDR3 has 11 residues. The germline V gene encodes CDR1 MNHEY and CDR2 SVGAGI. This clone occurred a few times.

This sequence was found in a person between 18 and 65 years old who received the Ad26.COV2.S COVID-19 vaccine or a placebo. The J gene is TRBJ1-6, the V gene TRBV6-5; D is uncertain. Sequences were derived from peripheral blood, sampled in a trial of Ad26.COV2.S vaccine versus placebo. DNA for the CDR3: TGTGCCAGCGGGCTCGGCTCACCCCTCCACTTT. It yields the protein CASGLGSPLHF.